This entry lists 30 T cell receptor beta chains sequenced from one sample in a study of Ad26.COV2.S vaccination and SARS-CoV-2 variants. Treatment of the sample: roughly 20 received Ad26.COV2.S at low or high dose, single or two shots; roughly five received placebo; per-sample allocation not given. The investigators took samples on day 63 after the first vaccine or placebo injection. TCRdb's copy holds only in-frame clones and misses some; the assay was immunoSEQ multiplex PCR. The table lists a few hundred thousand clones, roughly 90% of them singletons. The material was peripheral blood, obtained in a trial of Ad26.COV2.S vaccine versus placebo. The source is a person between 18 and 60 years old who received the Ad26.COV2.S COVID-19 vaccine or a placebo.

The chain combines TRBV20-1 with TRBJ2-1; D not certain. The V end was cut by 3 bases, the J end by 2 bases, with 14 bases between. There are 15 residues in the CDR3. Germline V gives CDR1 DFQATT, CDR2 SNEGSKA (reference sequence). CDR3 nucleotides: TGCAGTGCTAGTAGTGGCGGATTTACCTACAATGAGCAGTTCTTC. Its protein is CSASSGGFTYNEQFF.

The V gene is TRBV30, the J gene TRBJ1-1; D is ambiguous. Germline V gives CDR1 GTSNPN, CDR2 SVGIG (reference sequence). V shed 0 bases and J shed 0 bases, with 14 bases lying between them. The CDR3 loop spans 16 amino acids. The CDR3 DNA reads as TGTGCCTGGAGTGTAAGTAGGAGACCAATGAACACTGAAGCTTTCTTT. Translated: CAWSVSRRPMNTEAFF.

A word on this clone: Its ends do not fully match the called genes, so a read error is possible. The rearrangement uses TRBV7-8 and TRBJ2-7, with 7 bases aligning to TRBD2. This CDR3 is built from 17 residues. Germline V CDR1 and CDR2: SGHVS, FQNEAQ. The CDR3 sequence: CASSLAVSANPSYEQYF. The CDR3 nucleotides read TGTGCCAGCAGCCTAGCGGTCAGCGCGAACCCCTCCTACGAGCAGTACTTC.

The CDR3 DNA reads as TGTGCCAGCAGCCGGGGACTAGCGGAACCCTTCTCCTACAATGAGCAGTTCTTC. Protein product: CASSRGLAEPFSYNEQFF. This rearrangement joins TRBV3-1 (or the pseudogene TRBV3-2) to TRBJ2-1; 11 nucleotides agree with TRBD2. Germline V lookup: CDR1 LGHDT, CDR2 YNNKEL (reference sequence). Trimming removed 4 bases from V and 0 bases from J; junction bases left unmatched: 8. The CDR3 runs to 18 residues.

The chain has TRBV3-1 (or the pseudogene TRBV3-2) and TRBJ2-1; D is undetermined. In germline, CDR1 is LGHDT, CDR2 YNNKEL (reference sequence). V gave up 5 bases and J gave up 8 bases, with 10 bases separating them. CDR3 length: 12 residues. This CDR3 is CASSFIRDEQFF. DNA for the CDR3: TGTGCCAGCAGCTTCATACGGGATGAGCAGTTCTTC.

The CDR3 region has the DNA TGCAGCGTTGGATATAGGTCGGCGGGAGACTCAGATACGCAGTATTTT. Translation: CSVGYRSAGDSDTQYF. The chain employs TRBV29-1 and TRBJ2-3, with 7 bases identical to TRBD2. This CDR3 spans 16 amino acids. Trimming took 4 bases from V and 4 from J; bases not matched to a gene: 14. Germline values: CDR1 SQVTM, CDR2 ANQGSEA.

This clone has only one observation. This rearrangement joins TRBV28 to TRBJ2-3; 8 positions agree with TRBD2. Trimming cost V 5 bases and J 2 bases; bases outside gene matches: 3. CDR3 size: 14 residues. CDR1 is MDHEN, CDR2 SYDVKM, per germline. As DNA, the CDR3 is TGTGCCAGCAGTCGCGGGGGGATCACAGATACGCAGTATTTT. This translates into CASSRGGITDTQYF.

This clone turned up a few times. V usage is TRBV6-5 and J usage is TRBJ2-7, with 9 nucleotides matching TRBD1. The germline V gene has CDR1 MNHEY and CDR2 SVGAGI. Trimming took 2 bases from V and 5 from J; bases not matched to a gene: 7. The CDR3 runs 15 residues. The CDR3 spells CASSYRGQGVHEQYF. CDR3 nucleotides: TGTGCCAGCAGTTACCGGGGACAGGGTGTCCACGAGCAGTACTTC.

The chain combines TRBV19 with TRBJ1-1; 10 bases map to TRBD1. Germline V gene lookup returns CDR1 LNHDA and CDR2 SQIVND (reference sequence). CDR3 length: 15 residues. V lost 2 bases and J lost 4; bases outside the gene matches: 4. CDR3 DNA sequence: TGTGCCAGTAGTATAAGGGGACAGGGGAGCACTGAAGCTTTCTTT. It codes for CASSIRGQGSTEAFF.

V and J are TRBV5-1 and TRBJ1-5; 7 bases map to TRBD1. V shed 0 bases and J 6 bases; nucleotides not matched to a gene: 3. Looked up from germline, CDR1 is SGHRS and CDR2 is YFSETQ. This CDR3 is built from 14 residues. CDR3 sequence (DNA): TGCGCCAGCAGCTTGGAACAGGGGAGTCAGCCCCAGCATTTT. Protein: CASSLEQGSQPQHF.

The rearrangement uses TRBV28 and TRBJ1-5, with D hard to call. V was clipped by 4 bases and J by 0 bases, with 10 bases between them. CDR3 size: 15 residues. CDR1 and CDR2 from the germline V gene are MDHEN and SYDVKM. The CDR3 nucleotides read TGTGCCAGCAGTTCAGAGAAGTATAGCAATCAGCCCCAGCATTTT. This encodes CASSSEKYSNQPQHF.

The chain carries TRBV15 and TRBJ2-1, with D possibly matching TRBD2 (7 bases). The CDR3 consists of 15 residues. Deletions cut 4 bases from V and 7 bases from J, with 17 bases between. Germline lookup yields CDR1 LNHNV and CDR2 YYDKDF (reference sequence). CDR3 amino acids: CATSTLLGRGNEQFF. CDR3 in DNA: TGTGCCACCAGCACCCTTTTAGGGAGGGGGAATGAGCAGTTCTTC.

The rearrangement uses TRBV4-2 and TRBJ2-1, with D hard to call. The CDR3 is 14 residues long. Per the germline V gene, CDR1 is LGHNA and CDR2 is YNFKEQ. V was trimmed by 0 bases and J by 3 bases, leaving 6 bases between them. This chain's CDR3 is CASSQELGYNEQFF. As DNA, the CDR3 is TGTGCCAGCAGCCAAGAGTTAGGCTACAATGAGCAGTTCTTC.

The J gene is TRBJ2-5, the V gene TRBV11-2; 7 bases agree with TRBD1. Looked up from germline, CDR1 is SGHAT and CDR2 is FQNNGV. CDR3 length: 14 residues. With 5 bases clipped from V and 1 base from J, the junction kept 4 bases outside the gene matches. The CDR3 DNA sequence: TGTGCCAGCAGCGCCGGGACAGCCCAAGAGACCCAGTACTTC. Amino acids: CASSAGTAQETQYF.

The rearrangement uses TRBV5-4 and TRBJ2-7, with no clear D. The germline V gene encodes CDR1 SGHNT and CDR2 YYREEE (reference sequence). V lost 3 bases to trimming and J lost 2 bases, with 12 bases between them. CDR3 length: 14 amino acids. In DNA form, the CDR3 reads TGTGCCAGCAGCTCTGGGCGGCAACCCTACGAGCAGTACTTC. Translated, it gives CASSSGRQPYEQYF.

The chain has TRBV6-5 and TRBJ1-4, with D perhaps matching TRBD1 (6 bases). Trimming removed 2 bases from V and 4 bases from J, with 11 bases in between. This CDR3 region has 15 residues. The V gene's germline CDR1 is MNHEY and CDR2 SVGAGI. Here the CDR3 reads CASSYGQGLNEKLFF. CDR3 in DNA: TGTGCCAGCAGTTACGGGCAGGGGCTTAATGAAAAACTGTTTTTT.

This clone was recorded once. V gene TRBV4-1 combines with J gene TRBJ2-3, with D perhaps matching TRBD2 (6 bases). V was clipped by 8 bases and J by 5 bases, with 17 bases between them. CDR1 and CDR2 from the germline V gene are MGHRA and YSYEKL. The CDR3 totals 14 residues. The CDR3 loop is CASRAGGLGDTQYF. The CDR3 nucleotides are TGCGCCAGCCGGGCCGGAGGGCTGGGAGATACGCAGTATTTT.

The CDR3 DNA sequence: TGTGCCACCAGCAGAGGGTATCAGGGGAAAAAACTGTTTTTT. It codes for CATSRGYQGKKLFF. The chain is built from TRBV15 and TRBJ1-4; a weak D match, TRBD1 (6 bases). V was pared by 1 base and J by 9 bases, with 12 bases between. This CDR3 spans 14 amino acids. Germline loops: CDR1 LNHNV, CDR2 YYDKDF (reference sequence).

The chain links TRBV27 to TRBJ2-1; TRBD2 agrees at 7 bases. The CDR3 totals 16 residues. Looked up from germline, CDR1 is MNHEY and CDR2 is SMNVEV (reference sequence). V was pared by 5 bases and J by 5 bases, with 12 bases of the junction left unmatched. The CDR3 protein is CASSHLGSGAHNEQFF. The CDR3 region has the DNA TGTGCCAGCAGTCACCTCGGGAGCGGGGCCCACAATGAGCAGTTCTTC.

The chain is built from TRBV7-9 and TRBJ2-2; D possibly corresponds to TRBD1 (5 bases). The CDR3 consists of 14 residues. V lost 1 base and J lost 7, with 10 bases in between. Germline assignment: CDR1 SEHNR and CDR2 FQNEAQ (reference sequence). The CDR3 DNA is TGTGCCAGCAGCTTAGAGTCAGGGTTCGGGGAGCTGTTTTTT. It yields the protein CASSLESGFGELFF.

This sequence joins TRBV9 and TRBJ2-3, with TRBD2 matching over 10 bases. This CDR3 is built from 17 residues. Trimming at V came to 2 bases and at J to 3 bases, leaving 9 bases not matched to a gene. Germline V lookup: CDR1 SGDLS, CDR2 YYNGEE. The CDR3 reads CASSVDPAGGPTDTQYF. The DNA for the CDR3 is TGTGCCAGCAGCGTTGACCCAGCGGGAGGGCCGACAGATACGCAGTATTTT.

The gene calls are TRBV19 and TRBJ1-4; 9 nucleotides align to TRBD1. Germline CDR1 and CDR2: LNHDA and SQIVND (reference sequence). The trim removed 6 bases at V and 8 bases at J, leaving 7 bases unmatched. This CDR3 is 14 amino acids long. The CDR3 sequence is CASRVQGAGEKLFF. For the CDR3, the DNA is TGTGCCAGTAGGGTACAGGGGGCAGGCGAAAAACTGTTTTTT. Variable domain in full (rest from reference TRBV19 and TRBJ1-4): DGGITQSPKYLFRKEGQNVTLSCEQNLNHDAMYWYRQDPGQGLRLIYYSQIVNDFQKGDIAEGYSVSREKKESFPLTVTSAQKNPTAFYLCASRVQGAGEKLFFGSGTQLSVL.

The chain combines TRBV5-4 with TRBJ2-2; TRBD2 matches at 12 bases. The CDR3 has 16 residues. J lost 1 base, V lost 5 bases, and 3 bases had no gene match. Germline V gives CDR1 SGHNT, CDR2 YYREEE (reference sequence). CDR3 nucleotide sequence: TGTGCCAGCAGTCCGGGACTAGCGGGGAACACCGGGGAGCTGTTTTTT. Its protein is CASSPGLAGNTGELFF.

The chain links TRBV3-1 (or the pseudogene TRBV3-2) to TRBJ2-1; 8 bases fit TRBD2. V lost 4 bases to trimming and J lost 2 bases; unmatched junction nucleotides: 4. Germline CDR1 is LGHDT and CDR2 is YNNKEL (reference sequence). This CDR3 is 15 amino acids long. CDR3 sequence reads: CASSPTSATYNEQFF. The CDR3 DNA is TGTGCCAGCAGCCCGACTAGCGCTACCTACAATGAGCAGTTCTTC.

In DNA form, the CDR3 reads TGTGCCATCAGTGTTGGGGGGCGAAGAGAGACCCAGTACTTC. Its protein is CAISVGGRRETQYF. V and J are TRBV10-3 and TRBJ2-5; D is perhaps TRBD1 or TRBD2 (6 bases each). The germline V and J ends were trimmed by 4 bases and 4 bases, with 13 bases remaining between them. Germline V lookup: CDR1 ENHRY, CDR2 SYGVKD. The CDR3 consists of 14 residues.

The V call is TRBV30, the J call TRBJ1-1; unclear D gene. V was clipped by 2 bases and J by 4 bases, with 8 bases between them. The CDR3 is 12 residues long. Germline V gene sequence: CDR1 GTSNPN, CDR2 SVGIG (reference sequence). Here the CDR3 reads CAWSRPATEAFF. The CDR3 DNA reads as TGTGCCTGGAGTAGACCCGCCACTGAAGCTTTCTTT.

The rearrangement links TRBV7-6 to TRBJ2-2; no reliable D call. The germline CDR1 and CDR2 sequences are SGHVS and FNYEAQ. V shed 7 bases and J shed 4 bases, with 7 bases lying between them. CDR3 size: 12 residues. CDR3 nucleotide sequence: TGTGCCAGCAACCGCGGCACCGGGGAGCTGTTTTTT. Its translation: CASNRGTGELFF.

The rearrangement links TRBV13 to TRBJ2-7; 7 bases align to TRBD2. CDR3 length: 13 amino acids. After removal of 3 bases from V and 2 bases from J, the junction contained 1 base not matched to a gene. The germline V gene encodes CDR1 PRHDT and CDR2 FYEKMQ (reference sequence). CDR3: CASSFAGAYEQYF. Written as DNA, the CDR3 is TGTGCCAGCAGCTTTGCGGGAGCCTACGAGCAGTACTTC. The whole variable domain, remainder taken from reference TRBV13 and TRBJ2-7, is AAGVIQSPRHLIKEKRETATLKCYPIPRHDTVYWYQQGPGQDPQFLISFYEKMQSDKGSIPDRFSAQQFSDYHSELNMSSLELGDSALYFCASSFAGAYEQYFGPGTRLTVT.

This clone was counted a single time. J is TRBJ2-3 and V is TRBV14; 9 bases line up with TRBD1. Unmatched junction bases numbered 10, after V lost 1 base and J lost 2 bases. The CDR3 is made up of 18 amino acids. Per germline, CDR1 SGHDN and CDR2 FVKESK. CDR3: CASSQGTGEGSVTDTQYF. DNA for the CDR3: TGTGCCAGCAGCCAAGGGACAGGGGAGGGATCCGTCACAGATACGCAGTATTTT.

J is TRBJ2-1 and V is TRBV13; unclear D gene. The V gene's germline CDR1 is PRHDT and CDR2 FYEKMQ (reference sequence). The CDR3 spans 12 residues. V was cut by 2 bases and J by 6 bases, with 5 bases left in between. DNA of the CDR3: TGTGCCAGCAGCTTAAGTTCCAATGAGCAGTTCTTC. This sequence encodes CASSLSSNEQFF.